These 28 T cell receptor beta chains share one sample of origin, sequenced in a study of blood T cell repertoires in COVID-19. Some clones are missing from TCRdb's copy, which holds only in-frame ones; the method was immunoSEQ multiplex PCR. The profile shows some 200,000 clones, approximately 87% of them singletons. What was sequenced was peripheral blood. The receptors come from a woman aged 60-75 years with COVID-19, enrolled during active disease.

The chain couples TRBV4-3 to TRBJ1-1, with 8 bases fitting TRBD1. The CDR3 extends over 17 amino acids. J gave up 0 bases and V 0 bases, and 6 bases lay outside the gene matches. CDR1 LGHNA and CDR2 YSLEER come from the germline V gene. CDR3 loop: CASSQDLQGVLNTEAFF. The DNA for the CDR3 is TGCGCCAGCAGCCAAGACTTACAGGGGGTTTTGAACACTGAAGCTTTCTTT.

V usage is TRBV10-3 and J usage is TRBJ1-1; 9 bases are shared with TRBD1. Germline loops: CDR1 ENHRY, CDR2 SYGVKD. The CDR3 runs 17 residues. V gave up 0 bases and J gave up 3 bases; unmatched junction bases: 8. The CDR3 sequence: CAISESGQGYSHTEAFF. The CDR3 bases are TGTGCCATCAGTGAGTCCGGACAGGGGTATTCTCACACTGAAGCTTTCTTT.

The chain recombines TRBV6-5 with TRBJ2-7; tentatively, D is TRBD2 (6 bases). The germline V gene has CDR1 MNHEY and CDR2 SVGAGI. Trimming took off 6 bases at V and 4 bases at J, with 13 bases between the two ends. This CDR3 comprises 13 residues. The DNA for the CDR3 is TGTGCCAGCAGGGGGACGGGACTGTACGAGCAGTACTTC. Protein sequence: CASRGTGLYEQYF.

The CDR3 DNA sequence: TGTGCCAGCAGCCGATTAGCGGGGTTAAACAATGAGCAGTTCTTC. This sequence encodes CASSRLAGLNNEQFF. This chain uses TRBV11-3 with TRBJ2-1; 8 positions agree with TRBD2. The CDR3 runs to 15 residues. Germline CDR1 is SGHNT and CDR2 is YENEEA. V was clipped by 5 bases and J by 5 bases; unmatched bases: 8.

This rearrangement joins TRBV10-1 to TRBJ2-5, with 7 bases that match TRBD1. The ends lost 5 bases at V and 2 bases at J; junction bases unmatched: 2. The V gene's germline CDR1 is WNHNN and CDR2 SYGVQD (reference sequence). This CDR3 region has 13 residues. CDR3 loop: CASSRGQQETQYF. In DNA, the CDR3 is TGCGCCAGCAGTAGGGGGCAACAAGAGACCCAGTACTTC.

This chain connects TRBV24-1 to TRBJ1-5, with a possible D match to TRBD1 (6 bases). V was cut by 1 base and J by 5 bases, with 8 bases left in between. The CDR3 loop spans 14 amino acids. Germline CDR1 is KGHDR and CDR2 is SFDVKD. CDR3 residues: CATSDLGGDQPQHF. The CDR3 nucleotides read TGTGCCACCAGTGATTTAGGGGGGGATCAGCCCCAGCATTTT.

In its sample, this clone was seen a few times. V usage is TRBV18 and J usage is TRBJ1-6; 10 bases fit TRBD1. This CDR3 comprises 15 residues. Germline values: CDR1 KGHSH, CDR2 LQKENI. Losses at the gene ends were 3 bases for V and 5 bases for J; bases not matched to a gene: 1. CDR3 sequence reads: CASSPGTGDNSPLHF. Here the CDR3 DNA reads TGTGCCAGCTCACCCGGGACAGGGGATAATTCACCCCTCCACTTT.

The rearrangement uses TRBV6-5 and TRBJ2-2; 8 nucleotides align to TRBD1. The CDR3 loop spans 15 amino acids. J was trimmed by 1 base and V by 6 bases; bases with no gene match: 4. CDR1 and CDR2 (germline): MNHEY, SVGAGI. The CDR3 loop is CASRRDRGNTGELFF. The CDR3 nucleotides read TGTGCCAGCAGACGAGACAGGGGGAACACCGGGGAGCTGTTTTTT.

The rearrangement joins TRBV5-1 to TRBJ1-6; 8 nucleotides match TRBD1. The CDR3 is made up of 15 amino acids. The germline CDR1 and CDR2 sequences are SGHRS and YFSETQ. V lost 2 bases, J lost 7 bases, and 5 bases stayed unmatched. CDR3: CASSFDRGVNSPLHF. As DNA, the CDR3 is TGCGCCAGCAGCTTCGACAGGGGTGTAAATTCACCCCTCCACTTT.

The chain recombines TRBV13 with TRBJ2-1, with 12 bases fitting TRBD2. The CDR3 extends over 16 amino acids. Germline V gene data show CDR1 as PRHDT and CDR2 as FYEKMQ (reference sequence). V was pared by 4 bases and J by 6 bases, with 7 bases of the junction left unmatched. The CDR3: CASSYDTSGRFNEQFF. In DNA form, the CDR3 reads TGTGCCAGCAGCTACGACACTAGCGGGAGGTTCAATGAGCAGTTCTTC. Combining the CDR3 with reference TRBV13 and TRBJ2-1 gives the whole variable domain AAGVIQSPRHLIKEKRETATLKCYPIPRHDTVYWYQQGPGQDPQFLISFYEKMQSDKGSIPDRFSAQQFSDYHSELNMSSLELGDSALYFCASSYDTSGRFNEQFFGPGTRLTVL.

The chain uses TRBV9 and TRBJ2-1, with a tentative D call TRBD2 (5 bases). V was clipped by 0 bases and J by 9 bases, with 7 bases between them. Germline assignment: CDR1 SGDLS and CDR2 YYNGEE. The CDR3 is 12 residues long. Here the CDR3 DNA reads TGTGCCAGCAGCGTAGTAGAGGGTGAGCAGTTCTTC. It encodes CASSVVEGEQFF.

V gene TRBV5-1 combines with J gene TRBJ1-1, with TRBD1 matching over 9 bases. V shed 0 bases, J shed 1 base, and the junction held 1 base outside the gene matches. This CDR3 is 15 amino acids long. Per germline, CDR1 SGHRS and CDR2 YFSETQ. The CDR3, as DNA: TGCGCCAGCAGCTTGGGGGACAGGGCGAACACTGAAGCTTTCTTT. Protein product: CASSLGDRANTEAFF.

The chain links TRBV19 to TRBJ2-7, with 9 bases lining up with TRBD1. V was clipped by 4 bases and J by 2 bases; unmatched bases: 6. The germline V gene has CDR1 LNHDA and CDR2 SQIVND (reference sequence). CDR3 length equals 15 residues. The CDR3 region is CASSSLTGGTYEQYF. In DNA form, the CDR3 reads TGTGCCAGTAGTAGCCTGACAGGGGGTACCTACGAGCAGTACTTC.

CDR3 amino acids: CASSLPTSGATQYF. Here the CDR3 DNA reads TGTGCCAGCAGTTTACCGACTAGCGGGGCGACCCAGTACTTC. The gene calls are TRBV28 and TRBJ2-5, with TRBD2 identical over 11 bases. V shed 2 bases and J 7 bases; nucleotides not matched to a gene: 3. This CDR3 is built from 14 residues. Germline CDR1 and CDR2: MDHEN and SYDVKM.

The rearrangement links TRBV24-1 to TRBJ2-7; 9 bases are shared with TRBD2. The germline gives CDR1 KGHDR, CDR2 SFDVKD. The CDR3 sequence is 16 residues long. V dropped 4 bases and J dropped 2; count of bases not matched to a gene: 8. CDR3 in DNA: TGTGCCACCAGTGACGGTAGCGGGAGCCCTACCTACGAGCAGTACTTC. It translates to CATSDGSGSPTYEQYF.

This clone was seen just once. This chain joins TRBV11-3 and TRBJ2-2, with D perhaps TRBD2 (5 bases). V shed 3 bases and J shed 5 bases, with 7 bases lying between them. The germline V gene has CDR1 SGHNT and CDR2 YENEEA. The CDR3 totals 13 residues. The CDR3 reads CASSFPGTGELFF. In DNA form, the CDR3 reads TGTGCCAGCAGCTTCCCGGGAACCGGGGAGCTGTTTTTT.

V is TRBV4-2 and J is TRBJ2-3; 13 nucleotides line up with TRBD2. V was pared by 2 bases and J by 1 base, with 3 bases of the junction left unmatched. The CDR3 contains 17 residues. Germline V gives CDR1 LGHNA, CDR2 YNFKEQ. Written as DNA, the CDR3 is TGTGCCAGCAGCCAAAGACTAGCGGGAGGCCGCACAGATACGCAGTATTTT. This translates into CASSQRLAGGRTDTQYF.

This rearrangement joins TRBV16 to TRBJ1-2, with D unclear. The ends were cut back, 0 bases at V and 4 bases at J, with 12 bases in the middle. Germline V lookup: CDR1 KGHSY, CDR2 FQNENV. The CDR3 has 15 amino acids. The CDR3 DNA is TGTGCCAGCAGCCAATCTAGTCCGAGTGTCTATGGCTACACCTTC. It codes for CASSQSSPSVYGYTF.

V and J are TRBV9 and TRBJ2-7; 14 positions match TRBD2. The ends lost 3 bases at V and 6 bases at J; junction bases unmatched: 8. This CDR3 is built from 16 residues. Germline V gene data show CDR1 as SGDLS and CDR2 as YYNGEE. The CDR3 sequence: CASSGGTSGSSPEQYF. As DNA, the CDR3 is TGTGCCAGCAGCGGGGGGACTAGCGGGAGTTCGCCCGAGCAGTACTTC.

The rearrangement links TRBV29-1 to TRBJ2-1; a weak D match, TRBD1 (6 bases). The germline V gene encodes CDR1 SQVTM and CDR2 ANQGSEA. V was clipped by 1 base and J by 0 bases, with 22 bases between them. The CDR3 covers 19 residues. This CDR3 is CSVEGGPQSPVSSYNEQFF. In DNA, the CDR3 is TGCAGCGTTGAAGGGGGGCCCCAGAGTCCGGTGAGCTCCTACAATGAGCAGTTCTTC.

This clone was counted only a few times. V and J are TRBV19 and TRBJ2-1; TRBD2 matches at 8 bases. The junction had 4 bases not matched to a gene; V was cut back by 6 bases and J by 0 bases. The CDR3 has 15 residues. Germline V gene data show CDR1 as LNHDA and CDR2 as SQIVND (reference sequence). CDR3 in DNA: TGTGCCAGTAGACTCGGGACTAGCTCCTACAATGAGCAGTTCTTC. Amino acids: CASRLGTSSYNEQFF.

The V gene is TRBV30, the J gene TRBJ2-3; maybe TRBD2 (6 bases). V lost 2 bases and J 1 base, leaving 16 bases between the germline ends. This CDR3 is 16 amino acids long. Looked up from germline, CDR1 is GTSNPN and CDR2 is SVGIG (reference sequence). DNA for the CDR3: TGTGCCTGGAGTTCATACGGAGGAGGGGGCACAGATACGCAGTATTTT. This gives the protein CAWSSYGGGGTDTQYF.

V and J are TRBV24-1 and TRBJ1-2, with 7 nucleotides matching TRBD1. Germline V CDR1 and CDR2: KGHDR, SFDVKD. V lost 0 bases to trimming and J lost 6 bases; unmatched junction nucleotides: 6. The CDR3 totals 15 residues. Here the CDR3 DNA reads TGTGCCACCAGTGATTTGGGACAGGCCGACGATGGCTACACCTTC. Translation gives CATSDLGQADDGYTF.

The rearrangement joins TRBV10-3 to TRBJ2-7, with TRBD2 identical over 13 bases. CDR1 is ENHRY and CDR2 is SYGVKD in the germline V gene. V was clipped by 11 bases and J by 5 bases; unmatched bases: 6. The CDR3 consists of 13 residues. The chain's CDR3 is CASGLAGDNEQYF. CDR3 DNA: TGTGCCTCCGGACTAGCGGGAGATAACGAGCAGTACTTC.

This clone was picked up one time. The gene calls are TRBV30 and TRBJ1-6; 9 nucleotides line up with TRBD1. The J segment lost 8 bases and the V segment lost 5 bases, leaving 4 bases of the junction unmatched. The CDR3 totals 13 residues. Germline V CDR1 and CDR2: GTSNPN, SVGIG (reference sequence). The CDR3: CAWRDRVDSPLHF. DNA for the CDR3: TGTGCCTGGCGGGACAGGGTCGATTCACCCCTCCACTTT.

The chain combines TRBV4-2 with TRBJ2-3; TRBD2 matches at 7 bases. The CDR3 covers 15 residues. The germline CDR1 and CDR2 sequences are LGHNA and YNFKEQ. Trimming removed 0 bases from V and 2 bases from J; junction bases left unmatched: 2. The CDR3 region has the DNA TGTGCCAGCAGCCAAGAAGCGGGGTTCACAGATACGCAGTATTTT. Translating gives CASSQEAGFTDTQYF.

The gene calls are TRBV30 and TRBJ1-5; a weak D match, TRBD1 (5 bases). Germline V gene lookup returns CDR1 GTSNPN and CDR2 SVGIG (reference sequence). The V gene lost 5 bases and the J gene lost 2 bases, with 13 bases spanning the gap. This CDR3 has 14 amino acids. The CDR3 protein is CAWQGTHGNQPQHF. The DNA for the CDR3 is TGTGCCTGGCAGGGAACCCATGGCAATCAGCCCCAGCATTTT.

The rearrangement joins TRBV7-9 to TRBJ2-7; 8 bases line up with TRBD1. V dropped 5 bases and J dropped 5; count of bases not matched to a gene: 14. The length of the CDR3 is 16 residues. Germline lookup yields CDR1 SEHNR and CDR2 FQNEAQ (reference sequence). The CDR3: CASSPTPRQGLHEQYF. CDR3 in DNA: TGTGCCAGCAGCCCCACGCCGAGACAGGGGTTACACGAGCAGTACTTC.